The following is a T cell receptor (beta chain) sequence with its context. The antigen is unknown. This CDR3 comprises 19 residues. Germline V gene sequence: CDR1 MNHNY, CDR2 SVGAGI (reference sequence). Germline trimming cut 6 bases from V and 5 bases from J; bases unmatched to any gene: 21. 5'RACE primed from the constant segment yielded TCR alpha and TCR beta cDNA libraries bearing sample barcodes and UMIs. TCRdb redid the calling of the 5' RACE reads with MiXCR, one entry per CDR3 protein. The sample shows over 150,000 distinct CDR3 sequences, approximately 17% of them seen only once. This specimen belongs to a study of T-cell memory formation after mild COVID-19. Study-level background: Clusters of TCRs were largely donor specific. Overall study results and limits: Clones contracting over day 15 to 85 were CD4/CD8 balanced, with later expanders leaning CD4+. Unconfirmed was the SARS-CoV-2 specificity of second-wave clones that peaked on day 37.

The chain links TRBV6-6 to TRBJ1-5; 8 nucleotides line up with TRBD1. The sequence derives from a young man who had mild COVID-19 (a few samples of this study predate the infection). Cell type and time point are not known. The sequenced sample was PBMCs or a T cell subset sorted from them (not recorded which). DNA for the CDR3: TGTGCCAGCAGGACCCGGAGGGGACAGGTCGGTGTGAGGGATCAGCCCCAGCATTTT. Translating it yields CASRTRRGQVGVRDQPQHF.